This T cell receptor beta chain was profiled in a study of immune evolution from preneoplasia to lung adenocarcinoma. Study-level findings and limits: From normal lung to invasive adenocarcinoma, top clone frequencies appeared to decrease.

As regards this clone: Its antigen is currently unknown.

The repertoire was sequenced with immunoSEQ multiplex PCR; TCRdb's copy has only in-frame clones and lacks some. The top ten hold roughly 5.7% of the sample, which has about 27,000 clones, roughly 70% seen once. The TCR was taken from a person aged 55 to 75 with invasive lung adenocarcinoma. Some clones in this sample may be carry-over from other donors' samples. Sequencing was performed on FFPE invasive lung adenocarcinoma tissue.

CDR3 sequence: CASSLRPTGELFF. The CDR3 nucleotides are TGTGCCAGCAGTTTACGCCCCACCGGGGAGCTGTTTTTT. V and J are TRBV27 and TRBJ2-2, with D uncertain. Trimming stripped 2 bases from V and 4 bases from J, with 5 bases between. The length of the CDR3 is 13 residues. Germline CDR1 MNHEY, CDR2 SMNVEV (reference sequence).